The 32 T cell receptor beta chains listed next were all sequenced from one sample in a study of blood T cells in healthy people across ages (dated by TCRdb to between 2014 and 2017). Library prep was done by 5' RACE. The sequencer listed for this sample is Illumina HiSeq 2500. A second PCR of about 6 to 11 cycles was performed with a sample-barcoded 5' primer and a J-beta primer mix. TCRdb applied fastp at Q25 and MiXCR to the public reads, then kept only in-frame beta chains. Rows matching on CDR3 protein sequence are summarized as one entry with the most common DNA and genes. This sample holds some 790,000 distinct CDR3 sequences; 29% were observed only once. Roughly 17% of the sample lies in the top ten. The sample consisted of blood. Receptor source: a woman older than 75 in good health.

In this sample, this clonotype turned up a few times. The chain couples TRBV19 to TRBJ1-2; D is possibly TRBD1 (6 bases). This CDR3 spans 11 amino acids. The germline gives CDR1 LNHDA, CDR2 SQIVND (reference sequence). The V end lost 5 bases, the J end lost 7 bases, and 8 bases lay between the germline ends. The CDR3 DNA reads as TGTGCCAGTAGTTACAGGGCTGGCTACACCTTC. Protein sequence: CASSYRAGYTF.

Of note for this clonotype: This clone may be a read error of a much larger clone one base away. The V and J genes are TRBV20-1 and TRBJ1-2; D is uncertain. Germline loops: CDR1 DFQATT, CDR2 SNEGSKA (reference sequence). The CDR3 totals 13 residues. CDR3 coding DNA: TGCAGCCCACCTCTAGGCCCGGACTATGGCTACACCTTC. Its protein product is CSPPLGPDYGYTF.

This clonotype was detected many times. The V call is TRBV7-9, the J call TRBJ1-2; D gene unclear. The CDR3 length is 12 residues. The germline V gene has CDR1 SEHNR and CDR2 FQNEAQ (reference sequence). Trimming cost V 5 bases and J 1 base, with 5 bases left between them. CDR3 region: CASSLINYGYTF. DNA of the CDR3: TGTGCCAGCAGCCTGATTAACTATGGCTACACCTTC.

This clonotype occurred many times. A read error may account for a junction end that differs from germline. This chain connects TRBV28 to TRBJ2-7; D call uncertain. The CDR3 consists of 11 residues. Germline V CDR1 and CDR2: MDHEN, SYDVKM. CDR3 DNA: TGTGCCAGCAGGGTCTCCGACGAGCAGTACTTC. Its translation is CASRVSDEQYF.

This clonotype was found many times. In DNA form, the CDR3 reads TGTGCCAGCAGCTTGGACCTAGCTGGGGAGACCCAGTACTTC. This codes for CASSLDLAGETQYF. The V call is TRBV7-9, the J call TRBJ2-5, with D perhaps TRBD2 (5 bases). CDR1 is SEHNR and CDR2 is FQNEAQ in the germline V gene (reference sequence). The CDR3 runs 14 residues. Trimming removed 3 bases from V and 5 bases from J, with 13 bases in between.

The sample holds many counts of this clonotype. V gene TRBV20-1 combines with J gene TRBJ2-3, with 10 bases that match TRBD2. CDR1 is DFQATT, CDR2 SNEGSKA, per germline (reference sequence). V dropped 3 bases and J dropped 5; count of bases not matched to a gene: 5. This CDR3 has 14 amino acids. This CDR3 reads CSASILAGKDTQYF. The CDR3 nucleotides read TGCAGTGCTAGCATACTAGCGGGGAAAGATACGCAGTATTTT.

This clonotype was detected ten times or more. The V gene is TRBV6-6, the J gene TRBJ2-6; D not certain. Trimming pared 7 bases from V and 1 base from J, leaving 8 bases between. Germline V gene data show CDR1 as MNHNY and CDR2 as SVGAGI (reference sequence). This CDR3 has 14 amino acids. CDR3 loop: CASTTRSGANVLTF. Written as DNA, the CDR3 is TGTGCCAGCACTACACGTTCTGGGGCCAACGTCCTGACTTTC.

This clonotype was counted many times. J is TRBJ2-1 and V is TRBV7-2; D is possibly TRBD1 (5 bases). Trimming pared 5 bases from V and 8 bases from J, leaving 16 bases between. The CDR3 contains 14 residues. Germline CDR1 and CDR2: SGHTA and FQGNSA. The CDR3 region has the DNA TGTGCCAGCAGCACTCAGTGGGGCTGGGATGAGCAGTTCTTC. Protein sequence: CASSTQWGWDEQFF.

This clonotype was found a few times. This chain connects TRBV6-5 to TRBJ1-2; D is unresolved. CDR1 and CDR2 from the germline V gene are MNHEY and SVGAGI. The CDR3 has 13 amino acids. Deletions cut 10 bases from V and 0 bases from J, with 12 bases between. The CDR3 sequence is CATFSGANYGYTF. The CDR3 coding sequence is TGTGCCACATTCAGCGGGGCTAACTATGGCTACACCTTC.

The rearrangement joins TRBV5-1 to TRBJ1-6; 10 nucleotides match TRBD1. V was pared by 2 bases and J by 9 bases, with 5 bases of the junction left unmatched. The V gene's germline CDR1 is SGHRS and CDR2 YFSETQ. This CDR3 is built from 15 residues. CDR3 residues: CASSFDRTGGSPLHF. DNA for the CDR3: TGCGCCAGCAGCTTTGACAGGACAGGGGGTTCACCCCTCCACTTT.

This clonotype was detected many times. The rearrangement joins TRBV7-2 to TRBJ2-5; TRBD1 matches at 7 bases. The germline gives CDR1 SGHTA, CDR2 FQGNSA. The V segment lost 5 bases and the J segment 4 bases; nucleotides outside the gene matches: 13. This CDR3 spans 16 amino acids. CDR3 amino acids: CASSRLTGKVLETQYF. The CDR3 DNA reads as TGTGCCAGCAGCCGATTGACAGGGAAGGTTTTAGAGACCCAGTACTTC.

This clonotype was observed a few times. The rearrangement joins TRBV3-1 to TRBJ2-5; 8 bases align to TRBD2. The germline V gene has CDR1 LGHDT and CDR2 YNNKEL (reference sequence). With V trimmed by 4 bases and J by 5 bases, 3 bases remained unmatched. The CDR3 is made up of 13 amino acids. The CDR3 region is CASSPGGEETQYF. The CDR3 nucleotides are TGTGCCAGCAGCCCCGGGGGGGAGGAGACCCAGTACTTC.

The CDR3 DNA reads as TGCAGTGCGACCGACAGGGTCTGGAATGAGCAGTTCTTC. Protein product: CSATDRVWNEQFF. The chain links TRBV20-1 to TRBJ2-1; TRBD1 aligns across 7 bases. Trimming took 6 bases from V and 7 from J; bases not matched to a gene: 9. Germline V gene lookup returns CDR1 DFQATT and CDR2 SNEGSKA (reference sequence). The CDR3 length is 13 residues.

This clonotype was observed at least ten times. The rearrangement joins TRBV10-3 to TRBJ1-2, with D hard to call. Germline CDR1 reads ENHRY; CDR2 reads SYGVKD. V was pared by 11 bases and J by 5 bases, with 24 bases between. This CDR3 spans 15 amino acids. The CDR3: CASNARAQSAYGYTF. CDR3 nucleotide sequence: TGTGCCTCAAATGCGCGGGCCCAGTCTGCTTATGGCTACACCTTC.

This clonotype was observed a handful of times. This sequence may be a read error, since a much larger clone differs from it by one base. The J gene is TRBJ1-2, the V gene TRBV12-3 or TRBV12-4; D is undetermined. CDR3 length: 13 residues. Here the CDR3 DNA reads TGTACCAGCAGTTTTTGGGTAGGCTATGGCTACACCTTC. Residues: CTSSFWVGYGYTF.

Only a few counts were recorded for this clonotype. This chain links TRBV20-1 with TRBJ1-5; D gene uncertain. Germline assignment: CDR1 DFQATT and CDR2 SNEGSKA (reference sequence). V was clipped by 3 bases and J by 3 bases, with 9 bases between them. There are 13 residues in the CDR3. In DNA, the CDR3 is TGCAGTGCTAGCCGCGACACCAATCAGCCCCAGCATTTT. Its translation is CSASRDTNQPQHF.

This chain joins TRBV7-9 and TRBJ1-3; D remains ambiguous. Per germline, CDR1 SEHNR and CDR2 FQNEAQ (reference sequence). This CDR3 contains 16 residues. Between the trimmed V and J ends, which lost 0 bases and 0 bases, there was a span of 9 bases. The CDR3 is CASSLAGSRSGNTIYF. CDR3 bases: TGTGCCAGCAGCTTAGCTGGGTCCCGCTCTGGAAACACCATATATTTT.

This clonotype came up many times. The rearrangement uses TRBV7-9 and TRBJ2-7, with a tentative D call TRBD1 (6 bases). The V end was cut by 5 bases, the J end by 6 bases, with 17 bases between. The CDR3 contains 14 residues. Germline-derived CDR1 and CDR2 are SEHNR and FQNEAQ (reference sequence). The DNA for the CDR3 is TGTGCCAGCAGCGTCAACGCAGGGGTTTCCGAGCAGTACTTC. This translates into CASSVNAGVSEQYF.

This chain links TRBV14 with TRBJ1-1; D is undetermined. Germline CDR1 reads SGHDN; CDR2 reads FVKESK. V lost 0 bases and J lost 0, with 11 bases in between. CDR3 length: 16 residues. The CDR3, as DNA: TGTGCCAGCAGCCAAGAAACCGGTTTCATGAACACTGAAGCTTTCTTT. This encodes CASSQETGFMNTEAFF.

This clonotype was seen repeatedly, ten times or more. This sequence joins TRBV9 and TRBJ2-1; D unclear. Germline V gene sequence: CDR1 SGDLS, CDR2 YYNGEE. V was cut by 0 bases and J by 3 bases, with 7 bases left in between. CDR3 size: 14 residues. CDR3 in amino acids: CASSVAANYNEQFF. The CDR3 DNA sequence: TGTGCCAGCAGCGTAGCGGCTAACTACAATGAGCAGTTCTTC.

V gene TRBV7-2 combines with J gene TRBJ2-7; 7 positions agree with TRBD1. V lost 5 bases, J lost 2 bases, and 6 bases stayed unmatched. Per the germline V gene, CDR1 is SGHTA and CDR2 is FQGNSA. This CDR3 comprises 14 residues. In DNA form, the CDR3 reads TGTGCCAGCAGCGTACAGGGGAGACCCTACGAGCAGTACTTC. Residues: CASSVQGRPYEQYF.

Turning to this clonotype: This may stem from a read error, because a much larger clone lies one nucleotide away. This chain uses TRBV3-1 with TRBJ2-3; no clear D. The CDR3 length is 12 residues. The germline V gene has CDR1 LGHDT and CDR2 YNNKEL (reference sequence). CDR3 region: CGSSQVSDTQYF. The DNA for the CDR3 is TGTGGCAGCAGCCAAGTGTCGGATACGCAGTATTTT.

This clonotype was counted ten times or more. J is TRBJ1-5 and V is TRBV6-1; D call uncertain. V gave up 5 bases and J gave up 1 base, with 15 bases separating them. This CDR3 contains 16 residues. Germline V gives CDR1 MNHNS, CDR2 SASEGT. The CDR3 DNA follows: TGTGCCAGCAGTCCCCGACATGGGATAAGCAATCAGCCCCAGCATTTT. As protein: CASSPRHGISNQPQHF.

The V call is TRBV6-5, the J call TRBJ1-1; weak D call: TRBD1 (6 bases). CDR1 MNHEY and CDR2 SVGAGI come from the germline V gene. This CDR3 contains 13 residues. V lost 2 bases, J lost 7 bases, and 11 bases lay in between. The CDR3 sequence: CASSYRGPFEAFF. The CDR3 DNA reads TGTGCCAGCAGTTACCGGGGGCCCTTTGAAGCTTTCTTT.

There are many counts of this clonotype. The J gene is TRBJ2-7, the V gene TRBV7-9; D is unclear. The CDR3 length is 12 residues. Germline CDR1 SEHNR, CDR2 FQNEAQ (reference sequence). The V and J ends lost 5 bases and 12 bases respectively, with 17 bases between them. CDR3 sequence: CASSPVGYNGYF. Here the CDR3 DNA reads TGTGCCAGCAGCCCCGTAGGGTATAATGGGTACTTC. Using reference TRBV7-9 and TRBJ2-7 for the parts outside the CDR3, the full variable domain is DTGVSQNPRHKITKRGQNVTFRCDPISEHNRLYWYRQTLGQGPEFLTYFQNEAQLEKSRLLSDRFSAERPKGSFSTLEIQRTEQGDSAMYLCASSPVGYNGYFGPGTRLTVT.

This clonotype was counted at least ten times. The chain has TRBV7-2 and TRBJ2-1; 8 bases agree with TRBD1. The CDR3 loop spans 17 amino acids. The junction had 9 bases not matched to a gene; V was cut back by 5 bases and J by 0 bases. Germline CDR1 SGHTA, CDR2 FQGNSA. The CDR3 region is CASSPGQGSSSYNEQFF. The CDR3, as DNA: TGTGCCAGCAGCCCAGGACAGGGTTCGAGCTCCTACAATGAGCAGTTCTTC.

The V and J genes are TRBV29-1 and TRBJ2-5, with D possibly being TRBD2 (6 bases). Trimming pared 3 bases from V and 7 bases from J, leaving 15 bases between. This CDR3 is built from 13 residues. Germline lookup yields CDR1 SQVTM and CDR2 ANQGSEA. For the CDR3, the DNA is TGCAGCGTTGAGTCCGTCGGGGGTAGGACCCAGTACTTC. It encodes CSVESVGGRTQYF. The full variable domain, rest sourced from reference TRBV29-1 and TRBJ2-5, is SAVISQKPSRDICQRGTSLTIQCQVDSQVTMMFWYRQQPGQSLTLIATANQGSEATYESGFVIDKFPISRPNLTFSTLTVSNMSPEDSSIYLCSVESVGGRTQYFGPGTRLLVL.

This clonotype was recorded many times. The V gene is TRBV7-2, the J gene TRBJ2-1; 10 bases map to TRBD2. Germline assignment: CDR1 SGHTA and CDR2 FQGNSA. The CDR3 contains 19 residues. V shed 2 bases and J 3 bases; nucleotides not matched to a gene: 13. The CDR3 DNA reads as TGTGCCAGCAGCTTATTCGGGCTAGCGGGGGCCTCCTTCTACAATGAGCAGTTCTTC. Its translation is CASSLFGLAGASFYNEQFF.

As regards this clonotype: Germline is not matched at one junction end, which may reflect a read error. In DNA form, the CDR3 reads TGTGTCAGTAGTATAGATACTAGCGTAACTCGCACAGATACGCAGTATTTT. This codes for CVSSIDTSVTRTDTQYF. V is TRBV19 and J is TRBJ2-3; TRBD2 agrees at 7 bases. CDR3 length: 17 residues. From germline, CDR1 is LNHDA and CDR2 SQIVND (reference sequence).

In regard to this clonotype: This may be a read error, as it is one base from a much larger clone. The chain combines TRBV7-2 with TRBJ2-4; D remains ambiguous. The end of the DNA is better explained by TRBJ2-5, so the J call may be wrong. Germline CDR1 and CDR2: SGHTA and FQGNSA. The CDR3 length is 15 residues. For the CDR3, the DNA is TGTGCCGGCAGCAGCGACAACTTTCCCCTAGAGACCCAGTACTTC. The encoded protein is CAGSSDNFPLETQYF.

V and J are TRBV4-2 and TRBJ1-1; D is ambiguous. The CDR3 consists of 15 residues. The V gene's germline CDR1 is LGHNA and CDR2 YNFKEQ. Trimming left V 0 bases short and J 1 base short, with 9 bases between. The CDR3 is CASSQDDQPNTEAFF. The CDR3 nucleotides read TGTGCCAGCAGCCAAGATGACCAGCCGAACACTGAAGCTTTCTTT.

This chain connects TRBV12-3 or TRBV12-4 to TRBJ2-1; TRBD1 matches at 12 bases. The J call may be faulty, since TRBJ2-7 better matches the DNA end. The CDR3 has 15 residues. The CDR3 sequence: CASRVGQGAYNEQYF. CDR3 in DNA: TGTGCCAGCAGGGTGGGACAGGGGGCCTACAATGAGCAGTACTTC.